Each of the 30 T cell receptor beta chains below was sequenced from the same sample in a study of cytomegalovirus exposure and HLA in healthy donors. 60 Vbeta and 13 Jbeta primers were used in PCR. Using immunoSEQ multiplex PCR, the repertoire was profiled, and TCRdb retains in-frame clones only, with some absent. The repertoire has about 130,000 clones, approximately 78% of them found once; the top ten carry over 4.5%. The sequencing sample was made of PBMCs. Source of these receptors: a woman aged 35 to 49 in good health and CMV-seropositive.

CDR3 loop: CASSLAGTSGSTEQYF. Here the CDR3 DNA reads TGTGCCAGCAGTTTAGCTGGGACTAGCGGGAGCACTGAGCAGTACTTC. The chain employs TRBV28 and TRBJ2-7; 14 bases align to TRBD2. Per germline, CDR1 MDHEN and CDR2 SYDVKM. CDR3 length: 16 amino acids. J gave up 7 bases and V 2 bases, and 7 bases lay outside the gene matches.

The V and J genes are TRBV5-1 and TRBJ2-2; 9 bases align to TRBD1. CDR3 length: 16 residues. Trimming at V came to 4 bases and at J to 1 base, leaving 5 bases not matched to a gene. Per germline, CDR1 SGHRS and CDR2 YFSETQ. For the CDR3, the DNA is TGCGCCAGCAGCGTCCCGGGACAGGGGAACACCGGGGAGCTGTTTTTT. Its protein is CASSVPGQGNTGELFF.

The genes are TRBV7-8 and TRBJ2-1; 7 nucleotides agree with TRBD2. The V and J ends lost 5 bases and 3 bases, in that order; junction bases with no gene match: 7. The CDR3 sequence is 15 residues long. Germline lookup yields CDR1 SGHVS and CDR2 FQNEAQ. The CDR3 protein is CASSDRLADYNEQFF. The CDR3 coding sequence is TGTGCCAGCAGCGATAGACTAGCCGACTACAATGAGCAGTTCTTC.

This rearrangement joins TRBV5-4 to TRBJ1-6; D unresolved. Germline V gene lookup returns CDR1 SGHNT and CDR2 YYREEE (reference sequence). The CDR3 is 13 amino acids. Trimming removed 3 bases at V and 10 bases at J, with 11 bases between. CDR3 amino acids: CASSSTGNSPLHF. The CDR3 DNA is TGTGCCAGCAGCTCAACCGGGAACTCACCCCTCCACTTT.

This clone was seen only a few times. The chain is built from TRBV5-5 and TRBJ1-2, with 7 bases identical to TRBD1. V lost 5 bases, J lost 4 bases, and 2 bases stayed unmatched. Per the germline V gene, CDR1 is SGHKS and CDR2 is YYEKEE (reference sequence). The CDR3 loop spans 12 amino acids. DNA for the CDR3: TGTGCCAGCAGTGGGACAGCCTATGGCTACACCTTC. It encodes CASSGTAYGYTF. The entire variable domain, with the rest obtained from reference TRBV5-5 and TRBJ1-2, is as follows: DAGVTQSPTHLIKTRGQQVTLRCSPISGHKSVSWYQQVLGQGPQFIFQYYEKEERGRGNFPDRFSARQFPNYSSELNVNALLLGDSALYLCASSGTAYGYTFGSGTRLTVV.

The V gene is TRBV6-5, the J gene TRBJ2-3; D gene uncertain. Germline V CDR1 and CDR2: MNHEY, SVGAGI. This CDR3 spans 13 amino acids. Trimming removed 4 bases from V and 6 bases from J, with 11 bases in between. This chain's CDR3 is CASSLASLDTQYF. The CDR3 DNA follows: TGTGCCAGCAGTTTAGCATCCCTGGATACGCAGTATTTT.

The gene calls are TRBV23-1 and TRBJ2-5; TRBD1 aligns across 7 bases. The J call may be faulty, since TRBJ2-7 better matches the DNA end. TRBV23-1 is an open reading frame, and its role is uncertain. The CDR3 is 15 residues long. In DNA, the CDR3 is TGCGCCAGCAGAGTTACGACAGGGATCTCCTACGAGCAGTACTTC. It translates to CASRVTTGISYEQYF.

As for this clone: This CDR3 is also generated by other DNA sequences in the sample. This CDR3 reads CASSLTGSSNQPQHF. DNA of the CDR3: TGTGCCAGTAGCTTGACAGGGAGCAGCAATCAGCCCCAGCATTTT. This chain links TRBV28 with TRBJ1-5, with 7 bases fitting TRBD1. This CDR3 has 15 residues. The germline CDR1 and CDR2 sequences are MDHEN and SYDVKM. V lost 9 bases and J lost 1; bases outside the gene matches: 9. Full variable domain (rest looked up from reference TRBV28 and TRBJ1-5): DVKVTQSSRYLVKRTGEKVFLECVQDMDHENMFWYRQDPGLGLRLIYFSYDVKMKEKGDIPEGYSVSREKKERFSLILESASTNQTSMYLCASSLTGSSNQPQHFGDGTRLSIL.

The V call is TRBV7-8, the J call TRBJ2-7; a weak D match, TRBD1 (5 bases). This CDR3 has 14 amino acids. Per germline, CDR1 SGHVS and CDR2 FQNEAQ. Trimming took off 6 bases at V and 2 bases at J, with 14 bases between the two ends. DNA of the CDR3: TGTGCCAGCAGTCTTTCAGAGACAGCCTACGAGCAGTACTTC. Translated, it gives CASSLSETAYEQYF.

As for this clone: Germline and junction disagree at one end, which may indicate a read error. J is TRBJ1-5 and V is TRBV27; D is unclear. The germline V gene has CDR1 MNHEY and CDR2 SMNVEV (reference sequence). CDR3 size: 13 residues. The CDR3 protein is CASSAGSDQPQHF. CDR3 bases: TGTGCCAGCAGTGCAGGTAGCGATCAGCCCCAGCATTTT.

The V and J genes are TRBV19 and TRBJ1-1; D is unresolved. Germline V lookup: CDR1 LNHDA, CDR2 SQIVND (reference sequence). There are 14 residues in the CDR3. The V end was cut by 0 bases, the J end by 1 base, with 6 bases between. CDR3 nucleotides: TGTGCCAGTAGTATAGACGAGGGGAACACTGAAGCTTTCTTT. Residues: CASSIDEGNTEAFF.

The V gene is TRBV19, the J gene TRBJ1-1; tentative D call: TRBD1 (6 bases). Germline values: CDR1 LNHDA, CDR2 SQIVND (reference sequence). V was clipped by 4 bases and J by 4 bases, with 16 bases between them. The CDR3 runs to 15 residues. CDR3 nucleotides: TGTGCCAGTAGTACTCCAACAGGGTTGAGCACTGAAGCTTTCTTT. This codes for CASSTPTGLSTEAFF.

This chain connects TRBV28 to TRBJ2-1, with D perhaps TRBD2 (6 bases). V gave up 10 bases and J gave up 6 bases, with 19 bases separating them. Germline V gives CDR1 MDHEN, CDR2 SYDVKM. The length of the CDR3 is 14 residues. In DNA, the CDR3 is TGTGCCACCCCAGCCGGAGGGCCGGGCAATGAGCAGTTCTTC. As protein: CATPAGGPGNEQFF.

This clone was picked up a small number of times. V is TRBV6-1 and J is TRBJ2-2; 7 bases fit TRBD1. CDR1 is MNHNS and CDR2 is SASEGT in the germline V gene. This CDR3 comprises 15 residues. J lost 1 base, V lost 5 bases, and 4 bases had no gene match. In DNA form, the CDR3 reads TGTGCCAGCAGTCCCGACAGGGTGAACACCGGGGAGCTGTTTTTT. This sequence encodes CASSPDRVNTGELFF.

This sequence joins TRBV11-2 and TRBJ2-1; 9 nucleotides line up with TRBD2. The CDR3 consists of 16 residues. Germline values: CDR1 SGHAT, CDR2 FQNNGV. V lost 4 bases, J lost 8 bases, and 12 bases stayed unmatched. The CDR3 spells CASSSGGAGGWDEQFF. DNA for the CDR3: TGTGCCAGCAGCTCCGGTGGAGCGGGGGGCTGGGATGAGCAGTTCTTC.

This clone has a single count. At one of its ends the junction is not consistent with the germline gene, which may arise from a read error. The chain couples TRBV7-7 to TRBJ2-2; D call uncertain. CDR3 length equals 14 residues. Germline V gene lookup returns CDR1 SSHAT and CDR2 FNYEAQ (reference sequence). The CDR3 DNA sequence: TGTGCTAGCAGCTTAAGTGTTCAGGCTGGGGAGCTGTTTTTT. This translates into CASSLSVQAGELFF. Full variable domain (rest looked up from reference TRBV7-7 and TRBJ2-2): GAGVSQSPRYKVTKRGQDVTLRCDPISSHATLYWYQQALGQGPEFLTYFNYEAQPDKSGLPSDRFSAERPEGSISTLTIQRTEQRDSAMYRCASSLSVQAGELFFGEGSRLTVL.

V and J are TRBV30 and TRBJ1-5; the D gene is possibly TRBD1 (6 bases). CDR3 length equals 14 residues. V lost 5 bases and J lost 6, with 17 bases in between. Germline-derived CDR1 and CDR2 are GTSNPN and SVGIG (reference sequence). CDR3 in amino acids: CAWPTGLGTQPQHF. DNA of the CDR3: TGTGCCTGGCCTACAGGGCTCGGTACTCAGCCCCAGCATTTT.

The gene calls are TRBV11-3 and TRBJ1-3, with D possibly matching TRBD1 (6 bases). V was clipped by 5 bases and J by 0 bases, with 17 bases between them. In germline, CDR1 is SGHNT, CDR2 YENEEA. This CDR3 comprises 17 residues. The CDR3 reads CASSQTGPLTSGNTIYF. CDR3 bases: TGTGCCAGCAGCCAGACAGGTCCGCTTACCTCTGGAAACACCATATATTTT.

The CDR3 reads CASSQDGERGETQYF. The CDR3 nucleotides read TGTGCCAGCAGCCAAGATGGGGAGCGGGGGGAGACCCAGTACTTC. The gene calls are TRBV4-2 and TRBJ2-5; 8 bases line up with TRBD2. The J segment lost 5 bases and the V segment lost 0 bases, leaving 5 bases of the junction unmatched. From germline, CDR1 is LGHNA and CDR2 YNFKEQ. The CDR3 has 15 residues.

The chain links TRBV30 to TRBJ2-2; D is possibly TRBD2 (6 bases). The germline gives CDR1 GTSNPN, CDR2 SVGIG (reference sequence). The CDR3 covers 11 residues. CDR3 DNA sequence: TGTGCGGAGGGTATCACCGGGGAGCTGTTTTTT. Protein sequence: CAEGITGELFF.

The CDR3 nucleotides read TGTGCCAGCTTCGACCGGGACAGGGTCTCCTACGAGCAGTACTTC. Protein sequence: CASFDRDRVSYEQYF. The chain carries TRBV28 and TRBJ2-7, with 9 bases that match TRBD1. V dropped 8 bases and J dropped 0; count of bases not matched to a gene: 8. Germline V gives CDR1 MDHEN, CDR2 SYDVKM. This CDR3 has 15 residues.

The V call is TRBV5-4, the J call TRBJ1-1, with a weak D call TRBD1 (6 bases). The V end was cut by 0 bases, the J end by 7 bases, with 16 bases between. The CDR3 loop spans 15 amino acids. Germline-derived CDR1 and CDR2 are SGHNT and YYREEE (reference sequence). The CDR3 bases are TGTGCCAGCAGCTTGGCGTCCAGGGGAGGGATTGAAGCTTTCTTT. Translated, it gives CASSLASRGGIEAFF. Together with reference TRBV5-4 and TRBJ1-1, the CDR3 gives the full variable domain: ETGVTQSPTHLIKTRGQQVTLRCSSQSGHNTVSWYQQALGQGPQFIFQYYREEENGRGNFPPRFSGLQFPNYSSELNVNALELDDSALYLCASSLASRGGIEAFFGQGTRLTVV.

The sample holds a few counts of this clone. The CDR3 protein is CASSLGPAQEGTEAFF. Here the CDR3 DNA reads TGCGCCAGCAGCCTCGGTCCCGCCCAAGAGGGCACTGAAGCTTTCTTT. The chain recombines TRBV5-1 with TRBJ1-1; the D is unclear. The V gene lost 4 bases and the J gene lost 4 bases, with 20 bases spanning the gap. The CDR3 is made up of 16 amino acids. Germline assignment: CDR1 SGHRS and CDR2 YFSETQ.

The J gene is TRBJ2-1, the V gene TRBV9; 10 bases line up with TRBD1. V trimming: 3 bases; J trimming: 9 bases; junction bases outside the gene matches: 9. CDR3 length: 15 residues. From germline, CDR1 is SGDLS and CDR2 YYNGEE. The CDR3 sequence: CASSATGTGEIEQFF. The DNA of the CDR3 is TGTGCCAGCAGCGCAACCGGGACAGGGGAAATTGAGCAGTTCTTC.

This clone was observed a single time. In DNA form, the CDR3 reads TGCGCCAGCAGCCCGACAGGGGGCGGGTACGAGCAGTACTTC. Protein: CASSPTGGGYEQYF. J is TRBJ2-7 and V is TRBV5-1, with 10 bases fitting TRBD1. The CDR3 totals 14 residues. V lost 4 bases and J lost 4; bases outside the gene matches: 5. Germline V gene lookup returns CDR1 SGHRS and CDR2 YFSETQ.

This sequence joins TRBV11-2 and TRBJ2-4, with a tentative D call TRBD2 (6 bases). Trimming left V 1 base short and J 11 bases short, with 15 bases between. Germline assignment: CDR1 SGHAT and CDR2 FQNNGV. The CDR3 runs 14 residues. The CDR3: CASSLAGSGGVQYF. DNA of the CDR3: TGTGCCAGCAGCTTAGCGGGGTCCGGCGGGGTTCAGTACTTC.

The rearrangement links TRBV11-2 to TRBJ1-3; the D is unclear. The germline V gene has CDR1 SGHAT and CDR2 FQNNGV. CDR3 length: 16 residues. V dropped 0 bases and J dropped 4 bases, with 13 bases sitting between them. The DNA for the CDR3 is TGTGCCAGCAGCTTAGATCCCCGAGGAGGGGGAAACACCATATATTTT. This gives the protein CASSLDPRGGGNTIYF.

The chain links TRBV10-3 to TRBJ1-1; TRBD1 might be the D (6 bases). The V end lost 0 bases, the J end lost 3 bases, and 11 bases lay between the germline ends. Germline V gene sequence: CDR1 ENHRY, CDR2 SYGVKD. This CDR3 has 15 amino acids. The CDR3 DNA is TGTGCCATCAGTGAGTCAGGCCAGGGGTACACTGAAGCTTTCTTT. Residues: CAISESGQGYTEAFF.

The V call is TRBV5-1, the J call TRBJ2-5, with TRBD2 matching 9 bases. V was clipped by 0 bases and J by 4 bases; unmatched bases: 7. Germline CDR1 reads SGHRS; CDR2 reads YFSETQ. The CDR3 extends over 16 amino acids. The DNA of the CDR3 is TGCGCCAGCAGCTTGGATCCCCTAGCGGGGTCAGAGACCCAGTACTTC. As protein: CASSLDPLAGSETQYF. Filled out from reference TRBV5-1 and TRBJ2-5, the complete variable domain reads KAGVTQTPRYLIKTRGQQVTLSCSPISGHRSVSWYQQTPGQGLQFLFEYFSETQRNKGNFPGRFSGRQFSNSRSEMNVSTLELGDSALYLCASSLDPLAGSETQYFGPGTRLLVL.

The gene calls are TRBV7-8 and TRBJ1-1; D uncertain. V was pared by 5 bases and J by 6 bases, with 16 bases between. Germline values: CDR1 SGHVS, CDR2 FQNEAQ. This CDR3 has 14 residues. The CDR3 sequence: CASSRKILRAEAFF. CDR3 DNA sequence: TGTGCCAGCAGCCGAAAGATCTTACGCGCTGAAGCTTTCTTT.